These 5 T cell receptor beta chains originate from one sample sequenced in a study of cytomegalovirus exposure and HLA in healthy donors. The PCR ran on 60 Vbeta and 13 Jbeta primers. Using immunoSEQ multiplex PCR, the repertoire was profiled, and TCRdb retains in-frame clones only, with some absent. Among 120,000 or so clones listed, around 66% were seen once. The sample was PBMCs. The receptor set was obtained from a woman in her thirties or forties in good health and CMV-seropositive.

Written as DNA, the CDR3 is TGTGCCAGCAGACTTACAGGTGCCACTGAAGCTTTCTTT. Translation: CASRLTGATEAFF. The rearrangement uses TRBV27 and TRBJ1-1; D possibly corresponds to TRBD1 (5 bases). The CDR3 is made up of 13 amino acids. V lost 6 bases and J lost 4, with 12 bases in between. Germline CDR1 is MNHEY and CDR2 is SMNVEV (reference sequence).

CDR3 sequence reads: CASSPKGGETQYF. CDR3 DNA: TGTGCCAGCAGTCCAAAGGGAGGGGAGACCCAGTACTTC. The V gene is TRBV9, the J gene TRBJ2-5; 7 nucleotides agree with TRBD2. The V and J ends lost 5 bases and 5 bases, in that order; junction bases with no gene match: 6. The CDR3 consists of 13 residues. Germline V gene sequence: CDR1 SGDLS, CDR2 YYNGEE.

The count of this clone is one. This chain uses TRBV27 with TRBJ2-5, with 12 bases identical to TRBD1. Germline V gives CDR1 MNHEY, CDR2 SMNVEV (reference sequence). V was pared by 5 bases and J by 5 bases, with 6 bases of the junction left unmatched. The CDR3 loop spans 15 amino acids. The CDR3 spells CASSPSGQGAETQYF. The CDR3 DNA reads TGTGCCAGCAGTCCCTCGGGACAGGGGGCTGAGACCCAGTACTTC.

V usage is TRBV28 and J usage is TRBJ2-7; TRBD2 aligns across 9 bases. Trimming removed 10 bases from V and 5 bases from J; junction bases left unmatched: 15. CDR3 size: 15 residues. Germline lookup yields CDR1 MDHEN and CDR2 SYDVKM. For the CDR3, the DNA is TGTGCCATCAGAGCTTTGGGCGGGAGGGCCAACGAGCAGTACTTC. It codes for CAIRALGGRANEQYF.

This chain joins TRBV6-5 and TRBJ2-6; D gene uncertain. Germline V CDR1 and CDR2: MNHEY, SVGAGI. Trimming pared 2 bases from V and 0 bases from J, leaving 8 bases between. This CDR3 has 16 residues. CDR3 sequence: CASSYGSRSGANVLTF. The CDR3 DNA reads as TGTGCCAGCAGTTACGGCAGTCGCTCTGGGGCCAACGTCCTGACTTTC.